This TCR beta chain was recorded in a study of blood T cell repertoires in COVID-19. Which cohort a participant joined came from the clinical history participants gave. Only in-frame clones appear in the TCRdb table, and some are missing; sequencing was by immunoSEQ multiplex PCR. The sample carries hundreds of thousands of clones, more than 85% recorded once. Per germline, CDR1 ENHRY and CDR2 SYGVKD. This CDR3 has 13 amino acids. V gave up 4 bases and J gave up 8 bases; unmatched junction bases: 2. The sequence was obtained from a woman aged 25-40 years who had recovered from COVID-19. The sample consisted of PBMCs or T cells enriched from blood (not recorded which). The chain couples TRBV10-3 to TRBJ1-4; 9 positions match TRBD1. CDR3 sequence (DNA): TGTGCCATCAGTGCGACAGGGGGAGAAAAACTGTTTTTT. It specifies CAISATGGEKLFF.